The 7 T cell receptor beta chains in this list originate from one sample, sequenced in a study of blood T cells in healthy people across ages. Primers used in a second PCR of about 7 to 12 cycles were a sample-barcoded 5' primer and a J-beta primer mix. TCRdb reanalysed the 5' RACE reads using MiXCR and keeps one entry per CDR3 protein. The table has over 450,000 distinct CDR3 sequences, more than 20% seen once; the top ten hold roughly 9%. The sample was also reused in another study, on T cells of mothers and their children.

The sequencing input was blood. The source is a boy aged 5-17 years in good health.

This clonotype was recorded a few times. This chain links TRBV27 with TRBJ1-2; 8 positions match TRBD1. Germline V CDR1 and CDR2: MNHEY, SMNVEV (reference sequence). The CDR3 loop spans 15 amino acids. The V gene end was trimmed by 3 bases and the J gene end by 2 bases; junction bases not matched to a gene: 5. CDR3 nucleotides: TGTGCCAGCAGTTTCGGGCAGGGGGCGAACTATGGCTACACCTTC. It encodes CASSFGQGANYGYTF.

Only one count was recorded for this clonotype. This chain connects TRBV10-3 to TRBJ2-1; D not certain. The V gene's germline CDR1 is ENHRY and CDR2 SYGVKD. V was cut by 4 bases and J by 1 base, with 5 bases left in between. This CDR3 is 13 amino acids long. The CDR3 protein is CAISGGSYNEQFF. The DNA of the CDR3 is TGTGCCATCAGTGGGGGATCCTACAATGAGCAGTTCTTC.

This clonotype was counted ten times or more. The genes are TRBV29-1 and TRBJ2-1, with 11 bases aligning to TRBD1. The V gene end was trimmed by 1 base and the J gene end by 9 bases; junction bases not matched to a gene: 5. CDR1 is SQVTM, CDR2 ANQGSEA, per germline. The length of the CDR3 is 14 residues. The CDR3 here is CSVEVGQGVGEQFF. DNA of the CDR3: TGCAGCGTTGAAGTGGGACAGGGGGTTGGTGAGCAGTTCTTC.

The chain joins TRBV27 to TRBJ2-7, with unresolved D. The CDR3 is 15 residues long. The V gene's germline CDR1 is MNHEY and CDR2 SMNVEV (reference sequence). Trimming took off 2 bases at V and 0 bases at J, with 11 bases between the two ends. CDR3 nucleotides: TGTGCCAGCAGTTTAACCGGGCCCAGCTCCTACGAGCAGTACTTC. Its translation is CASSLTGPSSYEQYF.

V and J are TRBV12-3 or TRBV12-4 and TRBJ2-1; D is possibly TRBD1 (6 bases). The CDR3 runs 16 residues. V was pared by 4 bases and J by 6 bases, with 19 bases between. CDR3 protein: CASSSLPSGAGNEQFF. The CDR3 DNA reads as TGTGCCAGCAGTTCTCTTCCTTCAGGGGCCGGCAATGAGCAGTTCTTC.

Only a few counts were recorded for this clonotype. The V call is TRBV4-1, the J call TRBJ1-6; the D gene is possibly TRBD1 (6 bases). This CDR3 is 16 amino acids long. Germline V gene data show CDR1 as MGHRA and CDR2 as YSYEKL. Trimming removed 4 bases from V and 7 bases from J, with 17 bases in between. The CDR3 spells CASSPRGGAANSPLHF. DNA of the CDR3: TGCGCCAGCAGCCCCCGCGGGGGGGCTGCAAATTCACCCCTCCACTTT.

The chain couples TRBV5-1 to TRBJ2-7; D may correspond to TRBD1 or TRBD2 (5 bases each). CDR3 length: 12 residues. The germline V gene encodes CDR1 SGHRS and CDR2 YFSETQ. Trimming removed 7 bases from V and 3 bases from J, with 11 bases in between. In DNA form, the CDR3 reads TGCGCCAGCGGGACCGGGGACTACGAGCAGTACTTC. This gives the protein CASGTGDYEQYF.